Below, one TCR beta chain is given with its context. Antigen specificity is unknown. Mouse gene names apply. Read coverage stops 1 residue before the CDR3 terminus; the germline J gene supplies the remainder. This entry comes from a study of tissue T cells after allogeneic stem cell transplantation. Some clones are missing from TCRdb's copy, which holds only in-frame ones; the method was immunoSEQ multiplex PCR. The top ten hold approximately 0.72% of the sample, which has more than 45,000 clones, roughly 75% seen once. Findings and caveats of the study: This small cohort was clinically heterogeneous, and sampling depth was a limitation. Anatomically similar tissues had similar TCR repertoires within each patient. Only a limited share of tissue TCRs appeared in blood or spleen.

CDR3 size: 16 residues. V shed 1 base and J 3 bases; nucleotides not matched to a gene: 4. The V gene's germline CDR1 is NNHNN and CDR2 SYGAGS (reference sequence). Sequenced: sorted cells pooled from one or two spleens. This TCR derives from a pool of C57BL/6 mice in good health. The J gene is TRBJ1-3, the V gene TRBV13-2; 10 bases are shared with TRBD1. Partial CDR3 DNA: TGTGCCAGCGGTGATTCCAGGACAGGGGGTGGAAATACGCTCTAT. Protein: CASGDSRTGGGNTLY. The complete CDR3 reads CASGDSRTGGGNTLYF.